This T cell receptor (beta chain) appears in the sequencing data of a study of T cells after yellow fever vaccination. Study details: Preparation of the low-cell-number fractions used SMART-Seq v4 Ultra Low Input.

A process of 5'RACE template switching, which added a universal primer site and UMIs, was used to make TCR cDNA. TCRdb re-analysed the 5' RACE reads in MiXCR, keeping a single row per CDR3 protein. Seen here are under 600,000 distinct CDR3 sequences, 20% to 25% observed once, and the top ten hold about 15%. Trimming at V came to 0 bases and at J to 9 bases, leaving 4 bases not matched to a gene. This CDR3 has 14 amino acids. Germline V gene lookup returns CDR1 SEHNR and CDR2 FQNEAQ (reference sequence). Study conclusions and caveats: The booster response re-showed most primary clones: over 95% CD4, around 85% CD8. A weaker but faster secondary response was observed, peaking on day 5 versus 15.

Notes on this clonotype: The antigen remains unidentified.

Here the sequenced sample was PBMCs, taken about 21 days after the first yellow fever vaccination. V is TRBV7-9 and J is TRBJ2-1; TRBD2 aligns across 8 bases. This clonotype originated in a man aged 18 to 29 who received the YFV17D yellow fever vaccine. CDR3 loop: CASSLANREGEQFF. The DNA for the CDR3 is TGTGCCAGCAGCTTAGCGAACCGGGAGGGTGAGCAGTTCTTC.